What follows are 14 T cell receptor beta chains derived from one specimen sequenced in a study of PD-L1 blockade in urothelial cancer. Sequencing was performed with immunoSEQ multiplex PCR; in TCRdb, only in-frame clones are kept and a portion is missing. The table records more than 45,000 clones, 80% to 90% of them present only once. The time point was: peripheral blood 6 weeks after treatment start. The material was PBMCs, obtained around atezolizumab (anti-PD-L1) treatment. The origin of the receptors is a man aged 65 to 85 with urothelial cancer.

This clone was seen a handful of times. V and J are TRBV19 and TRBJ2-3; a weak D match, TRBD2 (6 bases). The CDR3 consists of 13 residues. Germline V lookup: CDR1 LNHDA, CDR2 SQIVND (reference sequence). With 7 bases removed from V and 5 bases from J, the gap between germline ends came to 13 bases. CDR3 residues: CASTPGRGDTQYF. Here the CDR3 DNA reads TGTGCCAGTACCCCGGGGCGGGGAGATACGCAGTATTTT.

This chain connects TRBV28 to TRBJ2-4, with 10 bases lining up with TRBD2. This CDR3 is 16 amino acids long. Trimming took 7 bases from V and 1 from J; bases not matched to a gene: 7. The germline gives CDR1 MDHEN, CDR2 SYDVKM. The DNA for the CDR3 is TGTGCCAGCATTAAAGCGGGAGGGCAGGCCAAAAACATTCAGTACTTC. It specifies CASIKAGGQAKNIQYF.

The V gene is TRBV2, the J gene TRBJ1-2; D perhaps matches TRBD1 (5 bases). Trimming pared 6 bases from V and 2 bases from J, leaving 16 bases between. The CDR3 covers 15 residues. Germline loops: CDR1 SNHLY, CDR2 FYNNEI. The CDR3 loop reads CASRASGAPNYGYTF. CDR3 bases: TGTGCCAGCAGAGCGAGCGGGGCACCAAACTATGGCTACACCTTC.

The J gene is TRBJ2-7, the V gene TRBV5-5; D gene uncertain. The CDR3 is made up of 13 amino acids. V was cut by 1 base and J by 1 base, with 6 bases left in between. Germline CDR1 and CDR2: SGHKS and YYEKEE (reference sequence). The CDR3 protein is CASSLLVSYEQYF. DNA for the CDR3: TGTGCCAGCAGCTTGTTAGTTTCCTACGAGCAGTACTTC.

The chain employs TRBV19 and TRBJ1-5, with TRBD1 matching over 7 bases. The trim removed 10 bases at V and 4 bases at J, leaving 13 bases unmatched. The CDR3 is 15 amino acids. Germline V CDR1 and CDR2: LNHDA, SQIVND (reference sequence). The CDR3 bases are TGTGCCACTCGTACAGGGGCCAGGGAAAATCAGCCCCAGCATTTT. This codes for CATRTGARENQPQHF.

The chain combines TRBV5-4 with TRBJ1-5; 9 bases line up with TRBD1. The V and J ends lost 4 bases and 1 base, in that order; junction bases with no gene match: 3. Germline CDR1 is SGHNT and CDR2 is YYREEE (reference sequence). The CDR3 loop spans 15 amino acids. The CDR3 sequence is CASSPDRGSNQPQHF. The CDR3 bases are TGTGCCAGCAGCCCGGACAGGGGAAGCAATCAGCCCCAGCATTTT.

The CDR3 nucleotides are TGTGCCATCAGTCAGGGTGGCGACACAGATACGCAGTATTTT. It yields the protein CAISQGGDTDTQYF. The V gene is TRBV10-3, the J gene TRBJ2-3; tentatively, D is TRBD1 (5 bases). V was shortened by 5 bases and J by 2 bases, with 11 bases between the two germline ends. Germline CDR1 and CDR2: ENHRY and SYGVKD. The CDR3 totals 14 residues.

This sequence joins TRBV28 and TRBJ2-7, with D possibly TRBD2 on 6 matching bases. Germline values: CDR1 MDHEN, CDR2 SYDVKM. The CDR3 is 15 residues long. V lost 4 bases to trimming and J lost 6 bases, with 19 bases between them. This CDR3 reads CASSSPFGSLSEQYF. The CDR3 DNA is TGTGCCAGCAGTTCCCCCTTCGGGAGTCTTTCCGAGCAGTACTTC.

This chain joins TRBV18 and TRBJ2-5, with 9 positions matching TRBD1. From germline, CDR1 is KGHSH and CDR2 LQKENI. Germline trimming cut 2 bases from V and 3 bases from J; bases unmatched to any gene: 4. The CDR3 loop spans 15 amino acids. The CDR3 region is CASSPETGGEETQYF. Written as DNA, the CDR3 is TGTGCCAGCTCACCAGAGACAGGGGGTGAAGAGACCCAGTACTTC.

The chain links TRBV28 to TRBJ1-4; D perhaps matches TRBD1 (6 bases). Germline CDR1 and CDR2: MDHEN and SYDVKM. The CDR3 totals 14 residues. The germline V and J ends were trimmed by 6 bases and 7 bases, with 15 bases remaining between them. The chain's CDR3 is CASSPGTLSEKLFF. In DNA, the CDR3 is TGTGCCAGCAGCCCCGGGACATTAAGTGAAAAACTGTTTTTT.

V and J are TRBV28 and TRBJ1-1, with 9 bases identical to TRBD1. CDR1 MDHEN and CDR2 SYDVKM come from the germline V gene. CDR3 size: 20 residues. Trimming removed 5 bases from V and 3 bases from J; junction bases left unmatched: 22. The CDR3 protein is CASSPYGRFLTRDRDTEAFF. CDR3 in DNA: TGTGCCAGCAGTCCCTACGGCCGGTTTTTAACTCGGGACAGGGACACTGAAGCTTTCTTT.

V is TRBV5-6 and J is TRBJ1-2; D might be TRBD1 (5 bases). The CDR3 runs to 13 residues. Trimming took off 0 bases at V and 4 bases at J, with 7 bases between the two ends. Germline CDR1 and CDR2: SGHDT and YYEEEE. CDR3 bases: TGTGCCAGCAGCTTGGGACAGCTCTATGGCTACACCTTC. Residues: CASSLGQLYGYTF.

The chain has TRBV5-6 and TRBJ2-7; TRBD2 aligns across 8 bases. The V gene end was trimmed by 4 bases and the J gene end by 0 bases; junction bases not matched to a gene: 6. The CDR3 is made up of 15 amino acids. Germline assignment: CDR1 SGHDT and CDR2 YYEEEE. The CDR3 DNA sequence: TGTGCCAGCAGCGTTTCCGGGACTAGCTCCTACGAGCAGTACTTC. Its protein is CASSVSGTSSYEQYF.

This rearrangement joins TRBV2 to TRBJ2-4; 9 bases are a match to TRBD1. Germline loops: CDR1 SNHLY, CDR2 FYNNEI. The CDR3 runs 14 residues. With V trimmed by 5 bases and J by 8 bases, 7 bases remained unmatched. CDR3 region: CASSKGQGRDIQYF. In DNA, the CDR3 is TGTGCCAGCAGTAAAGGACAGGGGAGGGACATTCAGTACTTC.